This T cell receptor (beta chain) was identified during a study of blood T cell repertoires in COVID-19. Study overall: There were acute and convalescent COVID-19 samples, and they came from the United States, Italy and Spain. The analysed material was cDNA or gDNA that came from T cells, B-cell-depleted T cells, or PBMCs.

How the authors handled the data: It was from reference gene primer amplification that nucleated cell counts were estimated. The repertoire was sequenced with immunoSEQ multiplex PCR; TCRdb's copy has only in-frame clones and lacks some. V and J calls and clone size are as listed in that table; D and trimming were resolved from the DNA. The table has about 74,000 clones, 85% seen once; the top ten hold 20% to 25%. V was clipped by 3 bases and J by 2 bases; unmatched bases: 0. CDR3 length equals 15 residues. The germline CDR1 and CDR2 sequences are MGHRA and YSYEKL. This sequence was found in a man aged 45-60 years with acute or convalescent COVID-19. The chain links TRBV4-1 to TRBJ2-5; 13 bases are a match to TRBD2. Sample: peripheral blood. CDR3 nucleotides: TGCGCCAGCAGCCAGACTAGCGGGGGGCAAGAGACCCAGTACTTC. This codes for CASSQTSGGQETQYF.